Below, 10 T cell receptor beta chains from the same sample are listed, as sequenced in a study of blood T cell repertoires in COVID-19. Data came from immunoSEQ multiplex PCR; TCRdb stores just in-frame clones and leaves some out. The table has about 380,000 clones, approximately 90% seen once. The specimen sequenced was PBMCs or T cells enriched from blood (not recorded which). All receptors derive from a woman under 30 who had recovered from COVID-19.

The chain carries TRBV4-1 and TRBJ1-5; D is undetermined. Germline V CDR1 and CDR2: MGHRA, YSYEKL. This CDR3 has 15 residues. V lost 1 base, J lost 7 bases, and 14 bases lay in between. The chain's CDR3 is CASSQAGGEYQPQHF. CDR3 nucleotides: TGCGCCAGCAGCCAAGCGGGCGGGGAGTACCAGCCCCAGCATTTT.

V gene TRBV9 combines with J gene TRBJ1-1; 9 positions agree with TRBD1. Trimming at V came to 2 bases and at J to 7 bases, leaving 0 bases not matched to a gene. Germline-derived CDR1 and CDR2 are SGDLS and YYNGEE. This CDR3 is 12 amino acids long. Written as DNA, the CDR3 is TGTGCCAGCAGCGTGGGACAGGGTGAAGCTTTCTTT. Amino acid sequence: CASSVGQGEAFF.

This clone appeared once. This chain links TRBV7-9 with TRBJ1-4, with 9 bases lining up with TRBD1. The J segment lost 7 bases and the V segment lost 3 bases, leaving 9 bases of the junction unmatched. Germline V gene data show CDR1 as SEHNR and CDR2 as FQNEAQ (reference sequence). This CDR3 comprises 16 residues. The CDR3 loop is CASSFFPSGQGEKLFF. CDR3 coding DNA: TGTGCCAGCAGCTTTTTCCCATCGGGACAGGGTGAAAAACTGTTTTTT.

This chain joins TRBV1 and TRBJ1-1; TRBD1, the table's D call, lacks a check against the DNA. TRBV1 is a pseudogene locus. This CDR3 has 15 amino acids. The CDR3, as DNA: TGCAAATATAGCCGGCGGGGACAGGGTGACACTGAAGCTTTCTTT. Its translation is CKYSRRGQGDTEAFF.

The chain carries TRBV4-2 and TRBJ2-2, with 11 bases matching TRBD2. CDR1 LGHNA and CDR2 YNFKEQ come from the germline V gene. V gave up 1 base and J gave up 7 bases; unmatched junction bases: 2. This CDR3 has 15 amino acids. The CDR3 DNA follows: TGTGCCAGCAGCCAAGCTAGCGGGGGGTACGGGGAGCTGTTTTTT. Its protein product is CASSQASGGYGELFF.

The rearrangement joins TRBV5-1 to TRBJ1-2, with 12 nucleotides matching TRBD1. The CDR3 sequence is 17 residues long. Germline lookup yields CDR1 SGHRS and CDR2 YFSETQ. V shed 5 bases and J 5 bases; nucleotides not matched to a gene: 13. This chain's CDR3 is CASRPGTGGARAYGYTF. The CDR3 DNA reads as TGCGCCAGCAGACCCGGGACAGGGGGCGCGAGGGCATATGGCTACACCTTC. The full variable domain, in which reference TRBV5-1 and TRBJ1-2 provide the parts outside the CDR3, is KAGVTQTPRYLIKTRGQQVTLSCSPISGHRSVSWYQQTPGQGLQFLFEYFSETQRNKGNFPGRFSGRQFSNSRSEMNVSTLELGDSALYLCASRPGTGGARAYGYTFGSGTRLTVV.

The CDR3 is CASSLWRAFQETQYF. The DNA of the CDR3 is TGTGCCAGCAGCTTATGGCGGGCCTTCCAAGAGACCCAGTACTTC. The rearrangement joins TRBV7-2 to TRBJ2-5; D is perhaps TRBD2 (5 bases). In germline, CDR1 is SGHTA, CDR2 FQGNSA. This CDR3 is 15 amino acids long. V gave up 2 bases and J gave up 1 base, with 11 bases separating them.

The V gene is TRBV6-2 or TRBV6-3, the J gene TRBJ1-1; tentatively, D is TRBD1 (5 bases). The length of the CDR3 is 13 residues. Per germline, CDR1 MNHEY and CDR2 SVGEGT. The V gene lost 4 bases and the J gene lost 4 bases, with 10 bases spanning the gap. In DNA, the CDR3 is TGTGCCAGCAGTTCAGGGTGGGTCACTGAAGCTTTCTTT. Translating gives CASSSGWVTEAFF.

The rearrangement links TRBV30 to TRBJ1-5, with D maybe TRBD1 (6 bases). The germline V gene has CDR1 GTSNPN and CDR2 SVGIG (reference sequence). V lost 0 bases, J lost 7 bases, and 13 bases lay in between. The CDR3 loop spans 14 amino acids. The CDR3 sequence: CAWSVHGGRQPQHF. The CDR3 DNA follows: TGTGCCTGGAGTGTACATGGGGGCAGGCAGCCCCAGCATTTT.

The rearrangement uses TRBV7-8 and TRBJ2-2; 7 bases are a match to TRBD1. CDR1 is SGHVS, CDR2 FQNEAQ, per germline. The CDR3 is 14 residues long. V lost 8 bases to trimming and J lost 0 bases; unmatched junction nucleotides: 3. The chain's CDR3 is CASPGQANTGELFF. The CDR3 nucleotides are TGTGCCAGCCCCGGACAGGCGAACACCGGGGAGCTGTTTTTT.